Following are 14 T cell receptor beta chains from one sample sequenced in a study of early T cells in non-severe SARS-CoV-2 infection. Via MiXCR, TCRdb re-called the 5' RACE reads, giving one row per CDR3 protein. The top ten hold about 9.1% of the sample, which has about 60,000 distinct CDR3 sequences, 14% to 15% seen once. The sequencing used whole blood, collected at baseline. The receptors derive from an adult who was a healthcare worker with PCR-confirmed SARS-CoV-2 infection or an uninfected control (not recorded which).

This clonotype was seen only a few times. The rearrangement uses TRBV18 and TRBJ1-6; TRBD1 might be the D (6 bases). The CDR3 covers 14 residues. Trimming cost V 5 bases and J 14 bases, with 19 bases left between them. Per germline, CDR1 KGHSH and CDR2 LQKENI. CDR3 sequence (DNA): TGTGCCAGCTCAACGGGACAAGTCGTAACGGCCCTCCACTTT. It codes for CASSTGQVVTALHF.

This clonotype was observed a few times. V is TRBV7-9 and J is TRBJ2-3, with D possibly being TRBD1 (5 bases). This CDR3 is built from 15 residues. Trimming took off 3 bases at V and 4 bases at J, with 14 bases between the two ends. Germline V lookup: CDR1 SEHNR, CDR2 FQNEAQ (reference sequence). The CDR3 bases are TGTGCCAGCAGCTTGGCCAGGGAAGCCCCAGATACGCAGTATTTT. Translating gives CASSLAREAPDTQYF. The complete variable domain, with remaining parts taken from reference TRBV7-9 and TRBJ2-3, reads DTGVSQNPRHKITKRGQNVTFRCDPISEHNRLYWYRQTLGQGPEFLTYFQNEAQLEKSRLLSDRFSAERPKGSFSTLEIQRTEQGDSAMYLCASSLAREAPDTQYFGPGTRLTVL.

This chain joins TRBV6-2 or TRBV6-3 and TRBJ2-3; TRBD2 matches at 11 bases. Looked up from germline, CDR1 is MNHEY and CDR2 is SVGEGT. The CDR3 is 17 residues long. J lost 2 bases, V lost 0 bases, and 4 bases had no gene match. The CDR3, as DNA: TGTGCCAGCAGTTACTCGAGACTAGCGGGGAACACAGATACGCAGTATTTT. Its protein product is CASSYSRLAGNTDTQYF.

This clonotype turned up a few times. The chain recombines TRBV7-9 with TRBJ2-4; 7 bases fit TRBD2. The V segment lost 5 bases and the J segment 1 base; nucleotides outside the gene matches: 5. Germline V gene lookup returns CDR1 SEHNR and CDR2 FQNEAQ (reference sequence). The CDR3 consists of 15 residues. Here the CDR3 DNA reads TGTGCCAGCAGCCCGCTGGGGGGGGCCAAAAACATTCAGTACTTC. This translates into CASSPLGGAKNIQYF.

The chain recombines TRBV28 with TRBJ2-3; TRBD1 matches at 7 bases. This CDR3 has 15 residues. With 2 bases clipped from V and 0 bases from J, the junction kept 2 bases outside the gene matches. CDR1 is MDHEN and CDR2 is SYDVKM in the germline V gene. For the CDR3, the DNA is TGTGCCAGCAGTTTACTGACAGGGAGCACAGATACGCAGTATTTT. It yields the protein CASSLLTGSTDTQYF.

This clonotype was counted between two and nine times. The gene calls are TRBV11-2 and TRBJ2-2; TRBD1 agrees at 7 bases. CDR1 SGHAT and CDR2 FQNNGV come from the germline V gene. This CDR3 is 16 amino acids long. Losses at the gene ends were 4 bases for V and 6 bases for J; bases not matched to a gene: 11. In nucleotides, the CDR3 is TGTGCCAGCAGCTCCTACAGGGGAACCACTTCCGGGGAGCTGTTTTTT. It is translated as CASSSYRGTTSGELFF.

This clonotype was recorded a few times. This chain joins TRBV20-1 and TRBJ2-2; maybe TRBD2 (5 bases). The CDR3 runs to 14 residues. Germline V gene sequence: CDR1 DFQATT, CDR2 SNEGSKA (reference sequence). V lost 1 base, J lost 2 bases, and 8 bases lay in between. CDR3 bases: TGCAGTGCTAGAGGTTCGGGAAACACCGGGGAGCTGTTTTTT. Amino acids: CSARGSGNTGELFF.

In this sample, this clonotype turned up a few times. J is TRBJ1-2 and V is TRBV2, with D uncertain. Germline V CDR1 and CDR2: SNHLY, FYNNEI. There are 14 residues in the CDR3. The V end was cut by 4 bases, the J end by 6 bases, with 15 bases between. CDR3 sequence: CASSVGRFEDGYTF. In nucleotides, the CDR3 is TGTGCCAGCAGTGTGGGCAGGTTCGAAGATGGCTACACCTTC.

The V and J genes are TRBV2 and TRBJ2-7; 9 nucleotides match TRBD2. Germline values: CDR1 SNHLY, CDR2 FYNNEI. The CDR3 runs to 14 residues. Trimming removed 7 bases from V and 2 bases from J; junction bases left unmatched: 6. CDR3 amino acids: CASNSGLAAYEQYF. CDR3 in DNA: TGTGCCAGCAACTCGGGACTAGCCGCCTACGAGCAGTACTTC.

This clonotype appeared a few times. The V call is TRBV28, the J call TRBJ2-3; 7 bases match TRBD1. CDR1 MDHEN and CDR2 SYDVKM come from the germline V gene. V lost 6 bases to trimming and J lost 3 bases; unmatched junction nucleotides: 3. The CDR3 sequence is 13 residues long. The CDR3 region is CASSPGGTDTQYF. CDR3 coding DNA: TGTGCCAGCAGCCCAGGGGGAACAGATACGCAGTATTTT.

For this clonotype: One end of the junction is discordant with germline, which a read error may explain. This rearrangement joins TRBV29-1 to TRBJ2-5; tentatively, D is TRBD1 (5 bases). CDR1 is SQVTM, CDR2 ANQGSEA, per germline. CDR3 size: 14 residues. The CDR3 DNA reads TGCAGCATTGACAGTATGAGCGCCCAAGGGACCCAGTACTTC. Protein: CSIDSMSAQGTQYF.

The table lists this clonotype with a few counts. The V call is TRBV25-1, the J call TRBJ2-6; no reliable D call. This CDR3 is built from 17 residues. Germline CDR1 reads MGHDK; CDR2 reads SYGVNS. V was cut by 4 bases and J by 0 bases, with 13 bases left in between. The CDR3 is CASSASQWSSGANVLTF. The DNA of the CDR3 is TGTGCCAGCAGTGCCTCGCAATGGTCCTCTGGGGCCAACGTCCTGACTTTC.

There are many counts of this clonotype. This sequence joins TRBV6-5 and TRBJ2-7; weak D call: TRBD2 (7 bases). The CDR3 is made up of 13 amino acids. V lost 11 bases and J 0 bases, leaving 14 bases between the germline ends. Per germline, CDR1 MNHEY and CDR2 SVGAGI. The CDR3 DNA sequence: TGTGCCGCCAGGGGAGGGAGCTCCTACGAGCAGTACTTC. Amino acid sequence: CAARGGSSYEQYF.

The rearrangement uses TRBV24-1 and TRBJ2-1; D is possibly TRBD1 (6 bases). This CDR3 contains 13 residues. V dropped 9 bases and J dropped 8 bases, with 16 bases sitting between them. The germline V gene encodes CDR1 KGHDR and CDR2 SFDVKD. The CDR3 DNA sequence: TGTGCCACCCAGGGGCGAGCCTTCCATGAGCAGTTCTTC. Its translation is CATQGRAFHEQFF.